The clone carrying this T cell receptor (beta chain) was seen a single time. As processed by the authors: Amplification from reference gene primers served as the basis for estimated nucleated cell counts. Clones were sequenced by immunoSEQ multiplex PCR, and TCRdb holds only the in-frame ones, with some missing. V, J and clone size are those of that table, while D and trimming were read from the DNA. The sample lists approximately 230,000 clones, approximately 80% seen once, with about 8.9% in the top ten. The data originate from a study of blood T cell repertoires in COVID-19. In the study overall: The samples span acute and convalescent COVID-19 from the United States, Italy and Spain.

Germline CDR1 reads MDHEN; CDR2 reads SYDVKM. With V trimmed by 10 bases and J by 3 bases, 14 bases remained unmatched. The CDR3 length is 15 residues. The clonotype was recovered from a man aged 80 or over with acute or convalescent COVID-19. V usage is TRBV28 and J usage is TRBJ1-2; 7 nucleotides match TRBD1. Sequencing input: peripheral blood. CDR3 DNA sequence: TGTGCCACGCCTAACAAGGGCAGGGGGGACTATGGCTACACCTTC. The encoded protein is CATPNKGRGDYGYTF.